Shown below are 24 T cell receptor beta chains from a single sample sequenced in a study of cytomegalovirus exposure and HLA in healthy donors. The PCR made use of 60 Vbeta and 13 Jbeta primers. Assay used: immunoSEQ multiplex PCR; TCRdb lists only in-frame clones, some missing. There are over 150,000 clones in the sample; 80% to 90% occur only once, and roughly 10% lies in the top ten. The sample comprised PBMCs. These receptors were taken from a man between 50 and 59 years old in good health and CMV-seropositive.

The chain links TRBV5-8 to TRBJ2-1, with D tentatively TRBD2 (6 bases). Per germline, CDR1 SGHTS and CDR2 YDEGEE. This CDR3 comprises 14 residues. Trimming left V 7 bases short and J 4 bases short, with 15 bases between. This chain's CDR3 is CASRGMVGYNEQFF. In nucleotides, the CDR3 is TGTGCCAGCCGGGGGATGGTTGGATACAATGAGCAGTTCTTC.

DNA of the CDR3: TGTGCCAGCAGCCCGTCGGGGGGGGTTTTAGAGCAGTTCTTC. The encoded protein is CASSPSGGVLEQFF. This rearrangement joins TRBV28 to TRBJ2-1, with TRBD2 matching over 8 bases. J was trimmed by 10 bases and V by 6 bases; bases with no gene match: 11. Germline V CDR1 and CDR2: MDHEN, SYDVKM. This CDR3 comprises 14 residues.

V gene TRBV5-1 combines with J gene TRBJ2-4, with D unresolved. This CDR3 has 18 amino acids. The germline V gene encodes CDR1 SGHRS and CDR2 YFSETQ. The ends were cut back, 0 bases at V and 6 bases at J, with 22 bases in the middle. Here the CDR3 DNA reads TGCGCCAGCAGCTTGGGACGTACCTTCATGCGATCGGGAAACATTCAGTACTTC. Translation gives CASSLGRTFMRSGNIQYF. Filled out from reference TRBV5-1 and TRBJ2-4, the complete variable domain reads KAGVTQTPRYLIKTRGQQVTLSCSPISGHRSVSWYQQTPGQGLQFLFEYFSETQRNKGNFPGRFSGRQFSNSRSEMNVSTLELGDSALYLCASSLGRTFMRSGNIQYFGAGTRLSVL.

The V gene is TRBV5-8, the J gene TRBJ2-3; 11 bases are shared with TRBD2. Per the germline V gene, CDR1 is SGHTS and CDR2 is YDEGEE. The trim removed 5 bases at V and 4 bases at J, leaving 15 bases unmatched. The CDR3 sequence is 18 residues long. The DNA of the CDR3 is TGTGCCAGCAGTTACCGAACCCTAGCGGGAGGAGGGTCAGATACGCAGTATTTT. Its protein product is CASSYRTLAGGGSDTQYF.

This clone occurred once. The rearrangement joins TRBV7-2 to TRBJ1-1; D unclear. Germline values: CDR1 SGHTA, CDR2 FQGNSA. Trimming pared 5 bases from V and 0 bases from J, leaving 16 bases between. The CDR3 covers 16 residues. Here the CDR3 reads CASSPREGLMNTEAFF. CDR3 bases: TGTGCCAGCAGCCCCCGGGAGGGTCTGATGAACACTGAAGCTTTCTTT.

This chain uses TRBV5-1 with TRBJ2-1; unclear D gene. V gave up 4 bases and J gave up 7 bases, with 9 bases separating them. CDR3 length: 12 residues. In germline, CDR1 is SGHRS, CDR2 YFSETQ. The CDR3 region is CASSPGVNEQFF. Here the CDR3 DNA reads TGCGCCAGCAGCCCCGGTGTTAATGAGCAGTTCTTC.

The V call is TRBV27, the J call TRBJ2-5; tentatively, D is TRBD2 (5 bases). Germline V lookup: CDR1 MNHEY, CDR2 SMNVEV (reference sequence). V dropped 5 bases and J dropped 3 bases, with 16 bases sitting between them. This CDR3 has 15 residues. The CDR3 is CASSPLRELEETQYF. The CDR3 DNA reads as TGTGCCAGCAGTCCCCTGAGGGAGCTTGAAGAGACCCAGTACTTC.

This clone was recorded only once. This rearrangement joins TRBV30 to TRBJ2-4; D may be TRBD1 (5 bases). Germline V lookup: CDR1 GTSNPN, CDR2 SVGIG (reference sequence). Trimming removed 3 bases at V and 4 bases at J, with 16 bases between. The CDR3 runs 15 residues. CDR3 nucleotides: TGTGCCTGGAGGGACCTAGGGGATCCAAAAAACATTCAGTACTTC. It encodes CAWRDLGDPKNIQYF.

The CDR3 loop reads CASSPPGGPYNEQFF. The CDR3, as DNA: TGTGCCAGCAGCCCACCAGGGGGCCCCTACAATGAGCAGTTCTTC. The rearrangement uses TRBV11-2 and TRBJ2-1; the match to TRBD1 covers 8 bases. The CDR3 has 15 residues. Germline CDR1 SGHAT, CDR2 FQNNGV. The V segment lost 5 bases and the J segment 2 bases; nucleotides outside the gene matches: 5.

The rearrangement joins TRBV7-2 to TRBJ2-7; the match to TRBD2 covers 10 bases. From germline, CDR1 is SGHTA and CDR2 FQGNSA. This CDR3 is built from 14 residues. V shed 4 bases, J shed 2 bases, and the junction held 2 bases outside the gene matches. The CDR3 protein is CASSSLAGAYEQYF. CDR3 sequence (DNA): TGTGCCAGCAGCTCCCTAGCGGGGGCCTACGAGCAGTACTTC. Filled out from reference TRBV7-2 and TRBJ2-7, the complete variable domain reads GAGVSQSPSNKVTEKGKDVELRCDPISGHTALYWYRQSLGQGLEFLIYFQGNSAPDKSGLPSDRFSAERTGGSVSTLTIQRTQQEDSAVYLCASSSLAGAYEQYFGPGTRLTVT.

The rearrangement uses TRBV11-2 and TRBJ2-1; no reliable D call. The CDR3 runs 12 residues. Trimming removed 1 base from V and 6 bases from J, with 4 bases in between. Per germline, CDR1 SGHAT and CDR2 FQNNGV. The CDR3 coding sequence is TGTGCCAGCAGCTTAGTAGTCAATGAGCAGTTCTTC. Translated, it gives CASSLVVNEQFF.

The V call is TRBV28, the J call TRBJ2-5; D gene unclear. The CDR3 loop spans 15 amino acids. With 6 bases removed from V and 4 bases from J, the gap between germline ends came to 18 bases. The germline V gene encodes CDR1 MDHEN and CDR2 SYDVKM. Here the CDR3 DNA reads TGTGCCAGCAGGGATGGGCCCTTCCGCCCAGAGACCCAGTACTTC. It codes for CASRDGPFRPETQYF. Full variable domain (missing parts from reference TRBV28 and TRBJ2-5): DVKVTQSSRYLVKRTGEKVFLECVQDMDHENMFWYRQDPGLGLRLIYFSYDVKMKEKGDIPEGYSVSREKKERFSLILESASTNQTSMYLCASRDGPFRPETQYFGPGTRLLVL.

The chain couples TRBV28 to TRBJ2-7, with TRBD2 as a possible D gene (7 bases). Trimming left V 4 bases short and J 5 bases short, with 12 bases between. This CDR3 comprises 13 residues. The V gene's germline CDR1 is MDHEN and CDR2 SYDVKM. The chain's CDR3 is CASSWTGGNEQYF. In DNA form, the CDR3 reads TGTGCCAGCAGTTGGACGGGGGGCAACGAGCAGTACTTC. The entire variable domain, with the rest obtained from reference TRBV28 and TRBJ2-7, is as follows: DVKVTQSSRYLVKRTGEKVFLECVQDMDHENMFWYRQDPGLGLRLIYFSYDVKMKEKGDIPEGYSVSREKKERFSLILESASTNQTSMYLCASSWTGGNEQYFGPGTRLTVT.

The CDR3 DNA sequence: TGTGCCAGCATCAATAAGGCAGGCTCTGGAAACACCATATATTTT. This sequence encodes CASINKAGSGNTIYF. The chain has TRBV28 and TRBJ1-3; D gene uncertain. Germline V lookup: CDR1 MDHEN, CDR2 SYDVKM. The V end was cut by 7 bases, the J end by 0 bases, with 13 bases between. The CDR3 has 15 amino acids.

This chain connects TRBV4-2 to TRBJ2-4, with 13 positions matching TRBD2. This CDR3 region has 21 residues. Germline values: CDR1 LGHNA, CDR2 YNFKEQ. Losses at the gene ends were 1 base for V and 1 base for J; bases not matched to a gene: 13. The CDR3 region is CASSQVLSTSGGAGAKNIQYF. In DNA form, the CDR3 reads TGTGCCAGCAGCCAAGTTCTATCAACTAGCGGGGGGGCTGGGGCCAAAAACATTCAGTACTTC.

This rearrangement joins TRBV5-1 to TRBJ1-2; D may be TRBD1 (6 bases). The CDR3 extends over 13 amino acids. Germline V CDR1 and CDR2: SGHRS, YFSETQ. Trimming removed 2 bases from V and 8 bases from J, with 13 bases in between. The CDR3 coding sequence is TGCGCCAGCAGCTTAAACAGGGCGTCGGGCTACACCTTC. Translating it yields CASSLNRASGYTF. The full variable domain, rest sourced from reference TRBV5-1 and TRBJ1-2, is KAGVTQTPRYLIKTRGQQVTLSCSPISGHRSVSWYQQTPGQGLQFLFEYFSETQRNKGNFPGRFSGRQFSNSRSEMNVSTLELGDSALYLCASSLNRASGYTFGSGTRLTVV.

This clone occurred once. The gene calls are TRBV7-9 and TRBJ1-2; D gene ambiguous. Germline values: CDR1 SEHNR, CDR2 FQNEAQ (reference sequence). Trimming took 8 bases from V and 4 from J, leaving 11 bases between them. This CDR3 is built from 12 residues. This CDR3 is CASLEGAYGYTF. The CDR3 DNA reads as TGTGCCAGCCTGGAGGGTGCCTATGGCTACACCTTC.

This chain links TRBV28 with TRBJ2-3; a possible D gene is TRBD1 (5 bases). Per the germline V gene, CDR1 is MDHEN and CDR2 is SYDVKM. Trimming took 2 bases from V and 0 from J, leaving 15 bases between them. This CDR3 spans 17 amino acids. In DNA form, the CDR3 reads TGTGCCAGCAGTTTAGAGCAGGGAATCCCGAGCACAGATACGCAGTATTTT. It encodes CASSLEQGIPSTDTQYF.

This sequence joins TRBV11-1 and TRBJ2-5, with a tentative D call TRBD1 (6 bases). The CDR3 is 13 residues long. Deletions cut 5 bases from V and 3 bases from J, with 10 bases between. CDR1 and CDR2 from the germline V gene are SGHAT and FQDESV (reference sequence). The CDR3 nucleotides are TGTGCCAGCAGCCGTGACAGGAAAGAGACCCAGTACTTC. Protein product: CASSRDRKETQYF.

The chain has TRBV7-2 and TRBJ2-3; 14 positions agree with TRBD2. The CDR3 extends over 18 amino acids. The germline V gene has CDR1 SGHTA and CDR2 FQGNSA. The V and J ends lost 2 bases and 3 bases, in that order; junction bases with no gene match: 7. The CDR3 is CASSLTSGTSGGTDTQYF. The CDR3 bases are TGTGCCAGCAGCTTAACCTCCGGGACTAGCGGGGGAACAGATACGCAGTATTTT.

This sequence joins TRBV28 and TRBJ1-2; D possibly corresponds to TRBD1 (5 bases). This CDR3 is 14 amino acids long. Germline V CDR1 and CDR2: MDHEN, SYDVKM. Trimming removed 3 bases from V and 3 bases from J, with 11 bases in between. CDR3 coding DNA: TGTGCCAGCAGTTTCGGAGGGACGGACTATGGCTACACCTTC. Its protein is CASSFGGTDYGYTF.

The gene calls are TRBV28 and TRBJ2-2, with a weak D call TRBD1 (6 bases). The CDR3 runs to 16 residues. V was pared by 6 bases and J by 6 bases, with 20 bases between. The V gene's germline CDR1 is MDHEN and CDR2 SYDVKM. The CDR3 sequence: CASSFPGRGHPGELFF. The CDR3 DNA reads as TGTGCCAGCAGCTTCCCGGGCCGGGGACATCCCGGGGAGCTGTTTTTT.

The rearrangement links TRBV5-1 to TRBJ2-7, with D possibly TRBD1 on 6 matching bases. The CDR3 loop spans 14 amino acids. The V and J ends lost 3 bases and 6 bases respectively, with 16 bases between them. In germline, CDR1 is SGHRS, CDR2 YFSETQ. The CDR3 reads CASSSRTARGEQYF. DNA for the CDR3: TGCGCCAGCAGCTCGCGGACAGCCCGCGGCGAGCAGTACTTC.

This chain connects TRBV10-1 to TRBJ2-7; D is uncertain. V shed 1 base and J shed 3 bases, with 10 bases lying between them. Per germline, CDR1 WNHNN and CDR2 SYGVQD (reference sequence). CDR3 length: 14 amino acids. DNA of the CDR3: TGCGCCAGCAGTGAGTTTGCCAGTATCTACGAGCAGTACTTC. Translation: CASSEFASIYEQYF.